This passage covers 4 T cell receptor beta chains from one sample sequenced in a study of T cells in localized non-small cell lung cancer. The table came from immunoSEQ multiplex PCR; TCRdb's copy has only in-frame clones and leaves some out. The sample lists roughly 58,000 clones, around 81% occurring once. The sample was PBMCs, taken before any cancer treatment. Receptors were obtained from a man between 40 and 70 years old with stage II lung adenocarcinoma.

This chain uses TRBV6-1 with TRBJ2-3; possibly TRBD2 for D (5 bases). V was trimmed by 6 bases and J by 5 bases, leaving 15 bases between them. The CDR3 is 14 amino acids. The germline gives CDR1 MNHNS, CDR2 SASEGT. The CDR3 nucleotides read TGTGCCAGCAGGAAAGGGAGCGGTGGAGATACGCAGTATTTT. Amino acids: CASRKGSGGDTQYF.

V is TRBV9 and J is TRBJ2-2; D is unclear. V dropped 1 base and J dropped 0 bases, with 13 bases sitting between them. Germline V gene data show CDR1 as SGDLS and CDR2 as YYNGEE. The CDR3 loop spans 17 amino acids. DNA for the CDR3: TGTGCCAGCAGCGTATCCCACCGGGTGACGAACACCGGGGAGCTGTTTTTT. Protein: CASSVSHRVTNTGELFF.

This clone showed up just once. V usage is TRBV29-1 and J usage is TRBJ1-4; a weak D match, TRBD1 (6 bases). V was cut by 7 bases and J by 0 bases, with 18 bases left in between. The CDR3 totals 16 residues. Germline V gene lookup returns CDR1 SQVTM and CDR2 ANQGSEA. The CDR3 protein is CSAQSGRGATNEKLFF. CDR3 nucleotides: TGCAGCGCTCAGTCGGGCAGGGGAGCAACTAATGAAAAACTGTTTTTT.

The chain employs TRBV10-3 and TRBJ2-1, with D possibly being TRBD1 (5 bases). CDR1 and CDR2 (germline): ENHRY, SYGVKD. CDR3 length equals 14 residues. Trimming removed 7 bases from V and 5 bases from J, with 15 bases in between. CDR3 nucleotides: TGTGCCATCAACCCCGCAGGGAACAACAATGAGCAGTTCTTC. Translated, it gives CAINPAGNNNEQFF.